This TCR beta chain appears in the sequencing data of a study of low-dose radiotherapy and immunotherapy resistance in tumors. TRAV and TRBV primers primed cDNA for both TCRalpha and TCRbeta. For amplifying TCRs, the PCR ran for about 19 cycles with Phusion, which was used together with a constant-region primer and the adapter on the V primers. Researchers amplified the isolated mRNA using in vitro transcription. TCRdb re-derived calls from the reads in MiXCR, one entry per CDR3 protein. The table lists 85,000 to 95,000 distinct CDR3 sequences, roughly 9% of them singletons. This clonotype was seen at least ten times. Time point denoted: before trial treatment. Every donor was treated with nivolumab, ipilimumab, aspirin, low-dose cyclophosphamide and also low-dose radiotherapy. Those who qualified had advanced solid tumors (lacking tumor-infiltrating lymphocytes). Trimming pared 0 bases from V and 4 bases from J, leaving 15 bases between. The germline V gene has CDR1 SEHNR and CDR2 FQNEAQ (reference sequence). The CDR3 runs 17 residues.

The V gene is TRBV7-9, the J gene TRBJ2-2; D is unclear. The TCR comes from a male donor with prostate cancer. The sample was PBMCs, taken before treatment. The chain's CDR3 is CASSLARVFPFTGELFF. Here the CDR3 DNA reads TGTGCCAGCAGCTTAGCGCGCGTGTTTCCTTTCACCGGGGAGCTGTTTTTT.